These 20 T cell receptor beta chains were all obtained from the same sample, sequenced in a study of T cell responses to AZD1222 COVID-19 vaccine (TCRdb year 2021). The intended sense of this specimen's time point label: about 28 days (+/-7) after the second vaccine dose. The library was generated by the immunoSEQ multiplex PCR assay. As stored in TCRdb, this immuneACCESS dataset retains in-frame rearrangements with V and J assigned. A fraction of the clones does not appear; measured against another copy, unresolved V genes explain less than half of the discrepancy, and the remainder lacks a known reason. The sample yields under 150,000 clones; roughly 90% were counted once. The top ten clones comprise 1.5% to 2% of the sample. Sequenced material: peripheral blood, taken 28 days after the second AZD1222 dose. These receptor sequences come from an adult who received the AZD1222 COVID-19 vaccine.

The table lists this clone with a few counts. The rearrangement uses TRBV30 and TRBJ1-1, with TRBD1 as a possible D gene (5 bases). This CDR3 comprises 12 residues. Germline CDR1 is GTSNPN and CDR2 is SVGIG (reference sequence). V shed 4 bases and J shed 2 bases, with 8 bases lying between them. In DNA, the CDR3 is TGTGCCTGGACCAGGGCCAACACTGAAGCTTTCTTT. Encoded protein: CAWTRANTEAFF.

The chain carries TRBV7-3 and TRBJ2-1; 7 bases map to TRBD2. With V trimmed by 1 base and J by 0 bases, 3 bases remained unmatched. The CDR3 length is 16 residues. CDR1 SGHTA and CDR2 FQGTGA come from the germline V gene. The CDR3 loop reads CASSLKGGSSYNEQFF. Here the CDR3 DNA reads TGTGCCAGCAGCTTAAAGGGCGGGAGCTCCTACAATGAGCAGTTCTTC.

The V and J genes are TRBV9 and TRBJ2-5, with D perhaps assigned TRBD1 or TRBD2 (5 bases each). The CDR3 has 15 residues. Trimming shortened V by 0 bases and J by 3 bases, and 12 bases separated the two germline ends. Germline CDR1 reads SGDLS; CDR2 reads YYNGEE. The CDR3 bases are TGTGCCAGCAGCGTAGCCCCTGGGGGAGAAGAGACCCAGTACTTC. It encodes CASSVAPGGEETQYF.

V usage is TRBV19 and J usage is TRBJ1-3; TRBD1 might be the D (6 bases). Germline loops: CDR1 LNHDA, CDR2 SQIVND (reference sequence). CDR3 length equals 16 residues. With 5 bases removed from V and 4 bases from J, the gap between germline ends came to 18 bases. The CDR3 DNA is TGTGCCAGTAGTCCGGGACGAGGGGGAGCGGGAAACACCATATATTTT. It specifies CASSPGRGGAGNTIYF.

The chain combines TRBV3-1 (or the pseudogene TRBV3-2) with TRBJ2-1; no definite D call. CDR3 length: 14 amino acids. Germline loops: CDR1 LGHDT, CDR2 YNNKEL (reference sequence). V was cut by 0 bases and J by 4 bases, with 7 bases left in between. This chain's CDR3 is CASSQEIDYNEQFF. The CDR3 DNA reads TGTGCCAGCAGCCAAGAGATAGATTACAATGAGCAGTTCTTC.

The chain links TRBV5-1 to TRBJ2-2, with TRBD2 matching over 10 bases. Germline V gene lookup returns CDR1 SGHRS and CDR2 YFSETQ. The V and J ends lost 0 bases and 1 base, in that order; junction bases with no gene match: 0. The length of the CDR3 is 16 residues. CDR3 residues: CASSLVAGGNTGELFF. CDR3 nucleotides: TGCGCCAGCAGCTTGGTAGCGGGAGGGAACACCGGGGAGCTGTTTTTT.

The chain joins TRBV2 to TRBJ2-1; 9 bases line up with TRBD1. Germline V CDR1 and CDR2: SNHLY, FYNNEI. The CDR3 consists of 16 residues. V lost 3 bases and J lost 3; bases outside the gene matches: 6. For the CDR3, the DNA is TGTGCCAGCAGTGAGGACGGGACAGGGTTCTACAATGAGCAGTTCTTC. Translating gives CASSEDGTGFYNEQFF.

This rearrangement joins TRBV4-1 to TRBJ2-5; D is uncertain. The CDR3 contains 13 residues. Trimming stripped 3 bases from V and 5 bases from J, with 10 bases between. CDR1 and CDR2 (germline): MGHRA, YSYEKL. The CDR3 reads CASSQVSWETQYF. CDR3 sequence (DNA): TGCGCCAGCAGCCAGGTGTCGTGGGAGACCCAGTACTTC.

The chain carries TRBV18 and TRBJ2-4; D might be TRBD1 (5 bases). The CDR3 length is 13 residues. Trimming took off 3 bases at V and 6 bases at J, with 9 bases between the two ends. Germline V gene sequence: CDR1 KGHSH, CDR2 LQKENI. CDR3 DNA: TGTGCCAGCTCACCTCCTCAGGGAAACATTCAGTACTTC. This sequence encodes CASSPPQGNIQYF.

The chain combines TRBV9 with TRBJ2-1; TRBD1 matches 8 bases. The germline V gene encodes CDR1 SGDLS and CDR2 YYNGEE. V lost 7 bases, J lost 8 bases, and 8 bases stayed unmatched. The CDR3 runs to 13 residues. CDR3 sequence: CASSRTGTYEQFF. For the CDR3, the DNA is TGTGCCAGCTCCCGGACAGGGACTTATGAGCAGTTCTTC.

The rearrangement links TRBV6-5 to TRBJ1-5; TRBD1 matches at 8 bases. The germline V gene has CDR1 MNHEY and CDR2 SVGAGI. This CDR3 contains 15 residues. Trimming removed 6 bases from V and 4 bases from J; junction bases left unmatched: 8. The CDR3 nucleotides read TGTGCCAGCAGAAACGGACAGGGAGTTAATCAGCCCCAGCATTTT. Residues: CASRNGQGVNQPQHF.

V usage is TRBV29-1 and J usage is TRBJ1-1; D is unclear. From germline, CDR1 is SQVTM and CDR2 ANQGSEA. The V end lost 4 bases, the J end lost 4 bases, and 4 bases lay between the germline ends. CDR3 length: 10 amino acids. CDR3 region: CSVAITEAFF. The CDR3 DNA reads as TGCAGCGTTGCTATCACTGAAGCTTTCTTT. Complete variable domain (other parts from reference TRBV29-1 and TRBJ1-1): SAVISQKPSRDICQRGTSLTIQCQVDSQVTMMFWYRQQPGQSLTLIATANQGSEATYESGFVIDKFPISRPNLTFSTLTVSNMSPEDSSIYLCSVAITEAFFGQGTRLTVV.

The V gene is TRBV9, the J gene TRBJ1-2; 10 bases align to TRBD1. CDR1 is SGDLS, CDR2 YYNGEE, per germline. The J segment lost 4 bases and the V segment lost 0 bases, leaving 15 bases of the junction unmatched. CDR3 size: 19 residues. The DNA of the CDR3 is TGTGCCAGCAGCGTAGCTCCCGGACAGGGGGTTAGTCGCGGCTATGGCTACACCTTC. Translation: CASSVAPGQGVSRGYGYTF.

This sequence joins TRBV28 and TRBJ1-1, with D unresolved. Deletions cut 3 bases from V and 4 bases from J, with 9 bases between. Germline CDR1 is MDHEN and CDR2 is SYDVKM. The CDR3 is 13 amino acids. The CDR3 here is CASSFRTVTEAFF. The CDR3 DNA follows: TGTGCCAGCAGTTTTCGGACCGTCACTGAAGCTTTCTTT. Supplemented by reference TRBV28 and TRBJ1-1, the full variable domain reads DVKVTQSSRYLVKRTGEKVFLECVQDMDHENMFWYRQDPGLGLRLIYFSYDVKMKEKGDIPEGYSVSREKKERFSLILESASTNQTSMYLCASSFRTVTEAFFGQGTRLTVV.

The DNA for the CDR3 is TGTGCCATCAGTGAGTCGGTAACTAATGAAAAACTGTTTTTT. It codes for CAISESVTNEKLFF. The genes are TRBV10-3 and TRBJ1-4, with no clear D. Germline assignment: CDR1 ENHRY and CDR2 SYGVKD. This CDR3 comprises 14 residues. V gave up 0 bases and J gave up 1 base, with 3 bases separating them.

This sequence joins TRBV5-4 and TRBJ1-4; maybe TRBD1 (6 bases). The CDR3 runs to 14 residues. Germline values: CDR1 SGHNT, CDR2 YYREEE (reference sequence). Trimming stripped 1 base from V and 8 bases from J, with 12 bases between. The DNA for the CDR3 is TGTGCCAGCAGCTTGCGGGGGGCGGGAGAAAAACTGTTTTTT. Its protein is CASSLRGAGEKLFF. The full variable domain, completed using reference TRBV5-4 and TRBJ1-4, is ETGVTQSPTHLIKTRGQQVTLRCSSQSGHNTVSWYQQALGQGPQFIFQYYREEENGRGNFPPRFSGLQFPNYSSELNVNALELDDSALYLCASSLRGAGEKLFFGSGTQLSVL.

CDR3 nucleotide sequence: TGTGCCAGCAGTCCTAGCGGGGCTTATTACGAGCAGTACTTC. This gives the protein CASSPSGAYYEQYF. The chain joins TRBV27 to TRBJ2-7; 9 bases map to TRBD2. Germline values: CDR1 MNHEY, CDR2 SMNVEV (reference sequence). The CDR3 covers 14 residues. After removal of 5 bases from V and 4 bases from J, the junction contained 6 bases not matched to a gene.

The genes are TRBV3-1 (or the pseudogene TRBV3-2) and TRBJ2-1, with 9 bases lining up with TRBD2. The CDR3 length is 15 residues. CDR1 and CDR2 (germline): LGHDT, YNNKEL (reference sequence). J lost 7 bases, V lost 3 bases, and 7 bases had no gene match. In DNA form, the CDR3 reads TGTGCCAGCAGCCACTTAGGCGGGGGGGATAATGAGCAGTTCTTC. Translating gives CASSHLGGGDNEQFF.

The J gene is TRBJ2-1, the V gene TRBV5-1; TRBD2 agrees at 11 bases. Germline V CDR1 and CDR2: SGHRS, YFSETQ. Trimming at V came to 4 bases and at J to 8 bases, leaving 11 bases not matched to a gene. This CDR3 is 16 amino acids long. The CDR3 protein is CASSPGLAAAIYEQFF. In DNA form, the CDR3 reads TGCGCCAGCAGCCCGGGACTAGCGGCGGCAATCTATGAGCAGTTCTTC.

The chain links TRBV2 to TRBJ1-3; TRBD1 matches at 8 bases. This CDR3 has 15 residues. CDR1 and CDR2 (germline): SNHLY, FYNNEI. The V and J ends lost 8 bases and 0 bases, in that order; junction bases with no gene match: 6. CDR3 amino acids: CASETRGLSGNTIYF. In DNA, the CDR3 is TGTGCCAGCGAGACCAGGGGGCTCTCTGGAAACACCATATATTTT.